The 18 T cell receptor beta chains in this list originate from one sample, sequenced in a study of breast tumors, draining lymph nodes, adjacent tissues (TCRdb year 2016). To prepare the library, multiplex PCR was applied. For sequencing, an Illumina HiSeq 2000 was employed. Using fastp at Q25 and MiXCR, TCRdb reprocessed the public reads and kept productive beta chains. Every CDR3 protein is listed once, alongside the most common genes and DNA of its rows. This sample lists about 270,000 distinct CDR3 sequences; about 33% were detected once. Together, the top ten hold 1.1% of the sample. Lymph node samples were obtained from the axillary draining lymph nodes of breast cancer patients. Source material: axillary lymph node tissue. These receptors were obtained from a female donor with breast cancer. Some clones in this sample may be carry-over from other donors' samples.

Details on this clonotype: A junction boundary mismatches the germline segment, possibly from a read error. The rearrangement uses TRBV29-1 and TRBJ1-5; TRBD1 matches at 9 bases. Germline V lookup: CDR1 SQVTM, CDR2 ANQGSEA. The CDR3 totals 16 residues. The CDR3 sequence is CSVDHSDRGSSQPQHF. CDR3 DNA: TGCAGTGTTGACCACTCGGACAGGGGCAGCAGTCAGCCCCAGCATTTT.

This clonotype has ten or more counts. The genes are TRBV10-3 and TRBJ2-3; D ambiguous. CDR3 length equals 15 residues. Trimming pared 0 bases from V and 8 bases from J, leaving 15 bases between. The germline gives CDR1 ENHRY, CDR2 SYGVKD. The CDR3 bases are TGTGCCATCAGTGAGTCGAGCGTTACCTTATCTACGCAGTATTTT. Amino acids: CAISESSVTLSTQYF.

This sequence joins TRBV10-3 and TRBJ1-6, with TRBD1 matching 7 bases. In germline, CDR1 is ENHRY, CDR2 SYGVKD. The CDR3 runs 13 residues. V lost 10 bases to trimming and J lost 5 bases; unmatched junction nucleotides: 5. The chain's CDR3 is CANRDSDNSPLHF. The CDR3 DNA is TGTGCCAACCGGGACAGCGATAATTCACCCCTCCACTTT.

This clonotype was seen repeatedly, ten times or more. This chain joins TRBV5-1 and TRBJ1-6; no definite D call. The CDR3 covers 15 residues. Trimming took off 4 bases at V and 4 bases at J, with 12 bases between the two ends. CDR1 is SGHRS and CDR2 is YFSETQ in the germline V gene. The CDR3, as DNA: TGCGCCAGCAGCGTATCGACCGGGTATAATTCACCCCTCCACTTT. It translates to CASSVSTGYNSPLHF.

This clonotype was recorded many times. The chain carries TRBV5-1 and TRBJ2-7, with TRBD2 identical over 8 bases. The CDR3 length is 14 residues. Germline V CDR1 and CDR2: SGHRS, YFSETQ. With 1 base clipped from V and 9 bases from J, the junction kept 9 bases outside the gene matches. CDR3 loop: CASSLTAGGVAQYF. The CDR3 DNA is TGCGCCAGCAGCTTGACGGCGGGAGGTGTCGCGCAGTACTTC.

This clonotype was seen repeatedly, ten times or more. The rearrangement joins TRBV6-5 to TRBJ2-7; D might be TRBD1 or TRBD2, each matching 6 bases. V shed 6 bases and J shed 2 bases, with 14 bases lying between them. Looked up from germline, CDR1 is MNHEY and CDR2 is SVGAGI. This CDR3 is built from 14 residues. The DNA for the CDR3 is TGTGCCAGCAGCCGGGGGCGTACGACCTACGAGCAGTACTTC. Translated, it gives CASSRGRTTYEQYF.

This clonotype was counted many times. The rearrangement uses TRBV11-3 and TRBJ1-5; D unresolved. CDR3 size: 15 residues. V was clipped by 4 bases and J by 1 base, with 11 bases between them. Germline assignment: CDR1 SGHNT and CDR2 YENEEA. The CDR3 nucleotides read TGTGCCAGCAGCTACACAGTGGGGAGCAATCAGCCCCAGCATTTT. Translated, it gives CASSYTVGSNQPQHF.

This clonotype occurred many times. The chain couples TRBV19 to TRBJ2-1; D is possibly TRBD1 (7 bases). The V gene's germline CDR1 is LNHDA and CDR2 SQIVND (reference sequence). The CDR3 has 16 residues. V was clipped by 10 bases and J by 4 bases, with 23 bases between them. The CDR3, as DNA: TGTGCCACCCAGGAGACGCGGGACAGACTATACAATGAGCAGTTCTTC. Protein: CATQETRDRLYNEQFF.

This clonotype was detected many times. The CDR3 DNA follows: TGCAGCGTTGGGGTGGCGGGAGCGGGAGAGCAGTACTTC. Protein product: CSVGVAGAGEQYF. V gene TRBV29-1 combines with J gene TRBJ2-7; TRBD2 matches at 7 bases. CDR1 is SQVTM and CDR2 is ANQGSEA in the germline V gene. Unmatched junction bases numbered 10, after V lost 4 bases and J lost 7 bases. The CDR3 is 13 amino acids.

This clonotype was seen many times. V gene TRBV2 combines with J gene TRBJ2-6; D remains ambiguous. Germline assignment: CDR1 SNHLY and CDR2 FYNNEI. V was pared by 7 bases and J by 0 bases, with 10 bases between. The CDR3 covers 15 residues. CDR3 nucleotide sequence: TGTGCCAGCATATTGGGCGGCTCTGGGGCCAACGTCCTGACTTTC. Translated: CASILGGSGANVLTF.

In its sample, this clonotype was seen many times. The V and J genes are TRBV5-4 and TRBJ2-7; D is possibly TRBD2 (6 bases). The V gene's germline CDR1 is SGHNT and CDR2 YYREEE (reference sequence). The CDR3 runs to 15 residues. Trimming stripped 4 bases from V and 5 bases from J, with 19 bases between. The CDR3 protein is CASSPAGTRVDEQYF. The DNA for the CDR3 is TGTGCCAGCAGCCCTGCTGGGACTCGAGTCGACGAGCAGTACTTC.

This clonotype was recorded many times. The CDR3 protein is CASTTGGGGTDTQYF. The CDR3 bases are TGTGCCAGTACCACTGGCGGGGGCGGCACAGATACGCAGTATTTT. The genes are TRBV19 and TRBJ2-3, with D possibly being TRBD2 (7 bases). This CDR3 has 15 amino acids. V was pared by 7 bases and J by 1 base, with 15 bases between. Germline lookup yields CDR1 LNHDA and CDR2 SQIVND (reference sequence).

The CDR3 coding sequence is TGTGCCAGCAGCTTAGAACAGGGGCCCACGGGGGTCGGGGAGCTGTTTTTT. This sequence encodes CASSLEQGPTGVGELFF. The chain joins TRBV7-9 to TRBJ2-2; TRBD1 is a possible D gene (7 bases). The length of the CDR3 is 17 residues. Trimming took off 1 base at V and 7 bases at J, with 19 bases between the two ends. In germline, CDR1 is SEHNR, CDR2 FQNEAQ (reference sequence).

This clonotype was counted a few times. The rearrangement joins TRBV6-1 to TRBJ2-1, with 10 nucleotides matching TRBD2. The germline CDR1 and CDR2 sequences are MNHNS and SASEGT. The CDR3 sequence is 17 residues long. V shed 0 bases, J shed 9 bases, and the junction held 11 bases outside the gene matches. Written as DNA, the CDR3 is TGTGCCAGCAGTGAAGCGCTTCTTTCTAGCGGGAGAGGTGAGCAGTTCTTC. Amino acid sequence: CASSEALLSSGRGEQFF.

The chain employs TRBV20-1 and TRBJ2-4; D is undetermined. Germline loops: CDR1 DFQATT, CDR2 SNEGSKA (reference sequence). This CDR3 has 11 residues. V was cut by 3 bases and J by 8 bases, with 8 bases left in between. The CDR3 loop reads CSARGGDIQYF. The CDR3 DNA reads TGCAGTGCTAGGGGTGGGGACATTCAGTACTTC.

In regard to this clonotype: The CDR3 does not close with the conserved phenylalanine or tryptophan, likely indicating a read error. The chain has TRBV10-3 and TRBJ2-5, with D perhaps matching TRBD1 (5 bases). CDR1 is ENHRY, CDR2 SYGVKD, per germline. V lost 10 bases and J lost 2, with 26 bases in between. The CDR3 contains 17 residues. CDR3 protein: CATTSPMFLGEQETQYL. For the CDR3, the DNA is TGTGCCACCACCTCCCCCATGTTCTTAGGGGAACAAGAGACCCAGTACTTA.

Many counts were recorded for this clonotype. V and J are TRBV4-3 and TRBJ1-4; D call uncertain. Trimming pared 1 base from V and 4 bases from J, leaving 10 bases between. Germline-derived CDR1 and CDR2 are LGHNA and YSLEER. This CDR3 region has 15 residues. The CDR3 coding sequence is TGCGCCAGCAGCCAAGGACGGAACAATAATGAAAAACTGTTTTTT. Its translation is CASSQGRNNNEKLFF.

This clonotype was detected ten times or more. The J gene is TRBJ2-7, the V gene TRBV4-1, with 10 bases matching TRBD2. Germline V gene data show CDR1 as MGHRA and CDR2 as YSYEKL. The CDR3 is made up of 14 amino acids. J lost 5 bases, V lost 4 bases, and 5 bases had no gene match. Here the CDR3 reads CASSRAGGGHEQYF. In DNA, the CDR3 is TGCGCCAGCAGCCGAGCGGGGGGGGGCCACGAGCAGTACTTC.